This is a list of T cell receptor beta chains from one sample in a study of blood T cell repertoires in COVID-19. TCRdb keeps only in-frame clones here, not all; method: immunoSEQ multiplex PCR. The data hold roughly 390,000 clones, with about 90% observed a single time. The specimen was peripheral blood. The receptors were sampled from a woman aged 25-40 years with COVID-19, enrolled during active disease. CDR3s include the opening cysteine and the closing phenylalanine or tryptophan.

13	TRBJ2-5	TRBV27	CASSLTGPETQYF
15	TRBJ1-2	TRBV2	CASSEIGSRLGGYTF
15	TRBJ2-7	TRBV15	CATSRDRLEVNEQYF
14	TRBJ2-2	TRBV9	CASSEIQSTGELFF
14	TRBJ2-1	TRBV28	CASSPSGANNEQFF
15	TRBJ2-1	TRBV5-1	CASSLSAGSANEQFF
16	TRBJ1-3	TRBV7-2	CASSAYGGRSGNTIYF
13	TRBJ2-3	TRBV14	CASSPTRTDTQYF
15	TRBJ1-5	TRBV10-2	CASSATAGSNQPQHF
15	TRBJ2-2	TRBV6-5	CASSYSSGTTGELFF
15	TRBJ2-4	TRBV23-1	CAPKDTILGKNIQYF
13	TRBJ2-7	TRBV27	CASSTAGGYEQYF
13	TRBJ1-2	TRBV19	CASSHTGSRGYTF
15	TRBJ1-3	TRBV3-1/TRBV3-2	CASSQASGAGNTIYF
14	TRBJ2-3	TRBV19	CASSPDLDLDTQYF
13	TRBJ2-7	TRBV2	CASSARATYEQYF
14	TRBJ2-3	TRBV27	CARSVGRGTDTQYF
15	TRBJ2-3	TRBV10-3	CAIGGTGSFTDTQYF
14	TRBJ1-4	TRBV7-9	CASSYRGSNEKLFF
16	TRBJ2-5	TRBV10-2	CASSVRLAGRGVTQYF
15	TRBJ1-1	TRBV9	CASSNQGRGDTEAFF
14	TRBJ2-2	TRBV5-5	CASSPLVSAGELFF
16	TRBJ2-3	TRBV7-2	CASSLDLGATTDTQYF
16	TRBJ2-5	TRBV11-2	CASSKGGGGHQETQYF
14	TRBJ2-7	TRBV27	CASSARDISYEQYF
11	TRBJ1-1	TRBV28	CASSLAGEAFF
13	TRBJ2-7	TRBV2	CASSAGSLYEQYF
16	TRBJ2-4	TRBV11-2	CASSFGLAGGGNIQYF
14	TRBJ1-1	TRBV27	CASSLKTFNTEAFF
16	TRBJ2-5	TRBV5-5	CASSPGLAGGQETQYF
13	TRBJ2-7	TRBV18	CASSPREGHEQYF
15	TRBJ1-1	TRBV6-5	CASSPPSKGDTEAFF
16	TRBJ2-2	TRBV5-6	CASSLRLAANTGELFF
13	TRBJ1-2	TRBV2	CASSESLLYGYTF
15	TRBJ2-2	TRBV19	CASSIKLSNTGELFF
13	TRBJ2-7	TRBV7-3	CASSASGSREQYF
16	TRBJ2-1	TRBV7-9	CASSLARSGNYNEQFF
16	TRBJ1-2	TRBV28	CASSEPGTGLGWGYTF
15	TRBJ2-1	TRBV4-1	CASSQVLAGDSEQFF
15	TRBJ1-4	TRBV6-2/TRBV6-3	CASTPAGSPNEKLFF
14	TRBJ2-3	TRBV4-2	CASSQDLGGDTQYF
15	TRBJ2-1	TRBV19	CASSIGTSGRATEFF
16	TRBJ2-3	TRBV5-8	CASSLGAGEVTDTQYF
15	TRBJ2-7	TRBV6-5	CASSQGTSGRNEQYF
13	TRBJ1-1	TRBV5-5	CASSLLVNTEAFF